The clone carrying this T cell receptor (beta chain) came up a few times. Its antigen is not known. Stem cell-like memory, regulatory, central memory and naive CD4+ cells were sorted via CD45RO/CCR7/CD25/CD127/CD95/CD27. This sample is drawn from a study of beta chain features in type 1 diabetes. Study-wide points: More deletions and fewer insertions at VDJ junctions were found in patients with type 1 diabetes.

Expressed TCRB transcripts were sequenced because the entire RNA isolate underwent reverse transcription. TCRdb's copy holds only in-frame clones and misses some; the assay was immunoSEQ multiplex PCR. The sample yields about 900,000 clones, about 17% seen once. The sequenced sample consisted of naive CD4+ T cells from blood. This receptor was obtained from a young woman in good health.

Written as DNA, the CDR3 is TGTGCCAGCAGTTTGACCCCACCGGGACACGCAGGGCAGCCCCAGCATTTT. As protein: CASSLTPPGHAGQPQHF. V and J are TRBV27 and TRBJ1-5, with TRBD1 as a possible D gene (6 bases). The CDR3 is 17 residues long. Germline-derived CDR1 and CDR2 are MNHEY and SMNVEV (reference sequence). V dropped 3 bases and J dropped 7 bases, with 22 bases sitting between them.